This entry lists 16 T cell receptor beta chains sequenced from one sample in a study of blood T cell repertoires in COVID-19. Profiled with immunoSEQ multiplex PCR; TCRdb holds only in-frame clones, not every one. The sample has over 100,000 clones, roughly 91% seen once; the top ten hold roughly 5.3%. Specimen: peripheral blood. The origin of the receptors is a human donor in a cohort sampled during active COVID-19.

The genes are TRBV7-9 and TRBJ2-5; 11 bases line up with TRBD1. Germline V gene data show CDR1 as SEHNR and CDR2 as FQNEAQ (reference sequence). The CDR3 loop spans 18 amino acids. With 4 bases clipped from V and 4 bases from J, the junction kept 14 bases outside the gene matches. The CDR3 sequence is CASSSLRKGQGVGETQYF. The CDR3 DNA sequence: TGTGCCAGCAGCTCACTCAGAAAGGGACAGGGGGTGGGAGAGACCCAGTACTTC.

The chain joins TRBV29-1 to TRBJ2-1, with 8 bases lining up with TRBD2. The germline CDR1 and CDR2 sequences are SQVTM and ANQGSEA. The V gene end was trimmed by 8 bases and the J gene end by 8 bases; junction bases not matched to a gene: 5. The CDR3 covers 11 residues. CDR3: CSLRGGHEQFF. The CDR3 DNA reads TGCAGCCTACGGGGGGGCCATGAGCAGTTCTTC.

CDR3 coding DNA: TGCGCCAGCAGCTTTAACGTCGGACAGGGCCTAGCTTTCTTT. Translation gives CASSFNVGQGLAFF. The chain uses TRBV5-1 and TRBJ1-1, with 8 positions matching TRBD1. J lost 10 bases, V lost 2 bases, and 10 bases had no gene match. This CDR3 has 14 residues. Germline CDR1 is SGHRS and CDR2 is YFSETQ.

This clone has a single count. The chain recombines TRBV20-1 with TRBJ1-4; 8 bases are a match to TRBD1. Germline V gene lookup returns CDR1 DFQATT and CDR2 SNEGSKA (reference sequence). V was clipped by 3 bases and J by 6 bases; unmatched bases: 6. This CDR3 is built from 14 residues. CDR3: CSASPTGEDEKLFF. The CDR3 DNA follows: TGCAGTGCTAGTCCGACAGGGGAGGATGAAAAACTGTTTTTT.

The J gene is TRBJ2-7, the V gene TRBV3-1 (or the pseudogene TRBV3-2); TRBD1 might be the D (6 bases). V was cut by 2 bases and J by 0 bases, with 14 bases left in between. Germline V CDR1 and CDR2: LGHDT, YNNKEL (reference sequence). This CDR3 comprises 16 residues. In DNA form, the CDR3 reads TGTGCCAGCAGCCAATACCGGGACACTAACTCCTACGAGCAGTACTTC. Amino acid sequence: CASSQYRDTNSYEQYF.

In this sample, this clone turned up a few times. The V and J genes are TRBV4-1 and TRBJ1-5, with D unresolved. The CDR3 length is 17 residues. Germline assignment: CDR1 MGHRA and CDR2 YSYEKL. Between the trimmed V and J ends, which lost 0 bases and 7 bases, there was a span of 19 bases. The CDR3 DNA reads TGCGCCAGCAGCCAAGATCGTCTAAGGGAGCCGAACCAGCCCCAGCATTTT. Translation: CASSQDRLREPNQPQHF.

V is TRBV5-8 and J is TRBJ2-2, with 11 bases lining up with TRBD2. From germline, CDR1 is SGHTS and CDR2 YDEGEE. V was clipped by 2 bases and J by 5 bases; unmatched bases: 8. The CDR3 is 17 residues long. The CDR3 loop is CASSLTGTSGLTGELFF. CDR3 nucleotides: TGTGCCAGCAGCTTAACCGGGACTAGCGGCCTAACCGGGGAGCTGTTTTTT.

Comment on this clone: Lacking the conserved final phenylalanine or tryptophan, this CDR3 likely reflects a read error. The limits of the CDR3 on the DNA are not certain, so only TCRdb's listed CDR3 is given. This chain connects TRBV5-6 to TRBJ1-1; the D call in the table, TRBD1, was not verified against the DNA. The CDR3 has 12 amino acids, counting both end residues. The germline V gene encodes CDR1 SGHDT and CDR2 YYEEEE. The CDR3 here is CASSLGSGPHLI.

The chain employs TRBV10-3 and TRBJ2-5, with D maybe TRBD2 (5 bases). The germline V gene has CDR1 ENHRY and CDR2 SYGVKD. Trimming took off 0 bases at V and 2 bases at J, with 10 bases between the two ends. The CDR3 runs 15 residues. The CDR3 sequence is CAISESIARQETQYF. CDR3 DNA: TGTGCCATCAGTGAGTCGATAGCGCGACAAGAGACCCAGTACTTC.

The rearrangement joins TRBV2 to TRBJ1-1, with TRBD1 identical over 10 bases. V lost 8 bases and J lost 3; bases outside the gene matches: 9. This CDR3 spans 15 amino acids. CDR1 and CDR2 (germline): SNHLY, FYNNEI. As DNA, the CDR3 is TGTGCCAGCCGCAGGACAGGGGGAGACGACACTGAAGCTTTCTTT. Its translation is CASRRTGGDDTEAFF.

This clone was detected only once. The chain is built from TRBV24-1 and TRBJ1-2; D remains ambiguous. The CDR3 loop spans 13 amino acids. Between the trimmed V and J ends, which lost 3 bases and 5 bases, there was a span of 9 bases. Germline CDR1 reads KGHDR; CDR2 reads SFDVKD. CDR3 bases: TGTGCCACCAGTGATGCGAGGGAGTATGGCTACACCTTC. The encoded protein is CATSDAREYGYTF.

This sequence joins TRBV28 and TRBJ2-3; 10 positions agree with TRBD2. The CDR3 spans 16 residues. CDR1 and CDR2 (germline): MDHEN, SYDVKM. Losses at the gene ends were 6 bases for V and 0 bases for J; bases not matched to a gene: 6. The CDR3, as DNA: TGTGCCAGCAGCAGAGCGGGGGGGCCAAGCACAGATACGCAGTATTTT. It yields the protein CASSRAGGPSTDTQYF.

V usage is TRBV6-5 and J usage is TRBJ1-1, with no clear D. Germline V lookup: CDR1 MNHEY, CDR2 SVGAGI. This CDR3 contains 14 residues. V dropped 2 bases and J dropped 1 base, with 8 bases sitting between them. CDR3 in DNA: TGTGCCAGCAGTTACAGGGAGGCGAACACTGAAGCTTTCTTT. Amino acid sequence: CASSYREANTEAFF.

J is TRBJ1-5 and V is TRBV28, with a weak D call TRBD1 (6 bases). Germline CDR1 MDHEN, CDR2 SYDVKM. V was cut by 5 bases and J by 2 bases, with 19 bases left in between. The CDR3 runs 17 residues. The CDR3 is CASSPPRGAGGNQPQHF. The CDR3 nucleotides read TGTGCCAGCAGTCCACCGCGGGGGGCCGGTGGCAATCAGCCCCAGCATTTT. Full variable domain (remainder filled in from reference TRBV28 and TRBJ1-5): DVKVTQSSRYLVKRTGEKVFLECVQDMDHENMFWYRQDPGLGLRLIYFSYDVKMKEKGDIPEGYSVSREKKERFSLILESASTNQTSMYLCASSPPRGAGGNQPQHFGDGTRLSIL.

The chain recombines TRBV5-6 with TRBJ2-5; D gene unclear. Germline V gene sequence: CDR1 SGHDT, CDR2 YYEEEE. This CDR3 spans 13 amino acids. V shed 1 base and J shed 2 bases, with 6 bases lying between them. The CDR3 sequence: CASSLFRQETQYF. DNA for the CDR3: TGTGCCAGCAGCTTGTTTCGTCAAGAGACCCAGTACTTC.

The V and J genes are TRBV6-5 and TRBJ2-1; tentatively, D is TRBD2 (5 bases). The CDR3 runs 12 residues. V lost 7 bases and J lost 15, with 19 bases in between. Germline CDR1 reads MNHEY; CDR2 reads SVGAGI. The CDR3 DNA sequence: TGTGCCAGCACACTGTCGAGGGAACTACTGTTCTTC. It yields the protein CASTLSRELLFF.